Below are 7 T cell receptor beta chains sequenced from a single sample in a study of siplizumab effects on memory and regulatory T cells. The protocol was immunoSEQ multiplex PCR, while the TCRdb copy is restricted to in-frame clones and leaves out a portion. The table has some 100,000 clones, 80% to 95% seen once. Sequencing was done on a sample of non-Treg CD4+ T cells sorted from blood. These receptors were obtained from a human donor in good health.

V and J are TRBV7-2 and TRBJ2-5; the D gene is possibly TRBD1 (5 bases). The germline V and J ends were trimmed by 4 bases and 4 bases, with 13 bases remaining between them. This CDR3 is built from 14 residues. Germline CDR1 and CDR2: SGHTA and FQGNSA. As DNA, the CDR3 is TGTGCCAGCAGCTCAGGGCCCCATGTAGAGACCCAGTACTTC. Residues: CASSSGPHVETQYF.

This rearrangement joins TRBV11-3 to TRBJ2-2; 7 positions match TRBD1. Per the germline V gene, CDR1 is SGHNT and CDR2 is YENEEA. The CDR3 runs 15 residues. V dropped 5 bases and J dropped 4; count of bases not matched to a gene: 7. The CDR3 region has the DNA TGTGCCAGCAGCCAAGGGGGCCAGGTCACCGGGGAGCTGTTTTTT. This codes for CASSQGGQVTGELFF.

This clone appeared a single time. V is TRBV4-1 and J is TRBJ2-7; 8 bases match TRBD1. The CDR3 loop spans 15 amino acids. CDR1 is MGHRA, CDR2 YSYEKL, per germline. J lost 3 bases, V lost 2 bases, and 6 bases had no gene match. CDR3 sequence reads: CASSQRTGGGYEQYF. As DNA, the CDR3 is TGCGCCAGCAGCCAACGTACAGGGGGAGGCTACGAGCAGTACTTC.

The chain is built from TRBV6-5 and TRBJ2-1; 11 bases match TRBD2. Germline CDR1 MNHEY, CDR2 SVGAGI. Trimming cost V 6 bases and J 7 bases; bases outside gene matches: 8. This CDR3 has 15 amino acids. CDR3 sequence reads: CASRLAGGRRNEQFF. The DNA for the CDR3 is TGTGCCAGCAGATTAGCGGGGGGGCGTAGGAATGAGCAGTTCTTC.

The rearrangement links TRBV19 to TRBJ1-5; no clear D gene. V lost 4 bases and J 5 bases, leaving 30 bases between the germline ends. This CDR3 has 20 residues. Germline CDR1 and CDR2: LNHDA and SQIVND (reference sequence). The CDR3 is CASSKHHLILESVLYQPQHF. For the CDR3, the DNA is TGTGCCAGTAGTAAACATCACCTTATATTGGAGTCGGTATTGTATCAGCCCCAGCATTTT.

This rearrangement joins TRBV9 to TRBJ2-3; D gene unclear. Germline V gives CDR1 SGDLS, CDR2 YYNGEE. The CDR3 has 14 amino acids. The V gene lost 6 bases and the J gene lost 3 bases, with 14 bases spanning the gap. The DNA for the CDR3 is TGTGCCAGCAACCAAGCCCGACAAACAGATACGCAGTATTTT. Translated, it gives CASNQARQTDTQYF.

This clone was counted once. V usage is TRBV6-1 and J usage is TRBJ2-4, with 8 bases fitting TRBD1. The CDR3 runs to 17 residues. Germline V gene data show CDR1 as MNHNS and CDR2 as SASEGT. The V segment lost 4 bases and the J segment 5 bases; nucleotides outside the gene matches: 13. CDR3 in DNA: TGTGCCAGCAGTGGCGCACGGACAGGGAAGGGGGAAAACATTCAGTACTTC. It codes for CASSGARTGKGENIQYF.